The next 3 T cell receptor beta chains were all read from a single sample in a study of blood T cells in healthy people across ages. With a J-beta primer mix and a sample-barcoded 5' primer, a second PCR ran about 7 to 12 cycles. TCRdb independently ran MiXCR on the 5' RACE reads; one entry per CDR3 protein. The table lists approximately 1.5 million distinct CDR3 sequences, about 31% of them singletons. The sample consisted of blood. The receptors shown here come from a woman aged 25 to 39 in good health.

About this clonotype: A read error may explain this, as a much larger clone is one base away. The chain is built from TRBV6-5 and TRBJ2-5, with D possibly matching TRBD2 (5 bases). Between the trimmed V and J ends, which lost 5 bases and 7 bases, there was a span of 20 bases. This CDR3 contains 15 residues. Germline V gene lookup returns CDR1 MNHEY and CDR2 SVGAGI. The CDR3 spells CASSTAGFAEGTQYF. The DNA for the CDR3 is TGTGCCAGCAGTACCGCGGGTTTTGCCGAGGGGACCCAGTACTTC.

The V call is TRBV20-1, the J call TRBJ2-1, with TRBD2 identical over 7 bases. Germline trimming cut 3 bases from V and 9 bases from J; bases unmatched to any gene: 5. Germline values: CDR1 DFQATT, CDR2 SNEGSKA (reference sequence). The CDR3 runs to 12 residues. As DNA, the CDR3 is TGCAGTGCTAGGAGGGAGGGCAGTGAGCAGTTCTTC. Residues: CSARREGSEQFF.

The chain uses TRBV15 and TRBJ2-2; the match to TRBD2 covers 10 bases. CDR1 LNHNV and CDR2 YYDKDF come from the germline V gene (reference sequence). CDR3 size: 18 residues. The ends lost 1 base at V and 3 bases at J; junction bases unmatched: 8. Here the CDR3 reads CATSRVGSGGKDTGELFF. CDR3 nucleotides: TGTGCCACCAGCAGAGTTGGTAGCGGGGGGAAAGACACCGGGGAGCTGTTTTTT. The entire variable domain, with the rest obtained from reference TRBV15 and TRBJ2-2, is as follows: DAMVIQNPRYQVTQFGKPVTLSCSQTLNHNVMYWYQQKSSQAPKLLFHYYDKDFNNEADTPDNFQSRRPNTSFCFLDIRSPGLGDTAMYLCATSRVGSGGKDTGELFFGEGSRLTVL.